This T cell receptor (beta chain) came from a study of neurological immune-mediated disorders. Each CDR3 protein is one row after TCRdb ran MiXCR on the 5' RACE reads. The sample holds about 92,000 distinct CDR3 sequences; 3% to 4% are singletons and the top ten take about 2.9%. This clonotype was found many times. J was trimmed by 4 bases and V by 5 bases; bases with no gene match: 8. Germline loops: CDR1 SEHNR, CDR2 FQNEAQ (reference sequence). CDR3 length: 16 amino acids. This chain joins TRBV7-9 and TRBJ2-2, with 9 bases that match TRBD1. The specimen sequenced was PBMCs. The receptor was isolated from a woman between 50 and 59 years old with multiple sclerosis. CDR3 bases: TGTGCCAGCAGCACGACCGGGACAGGGCTCACCGGGGAGCTGTTTTTT. Translation: CASSTTGTGLTGELFF.